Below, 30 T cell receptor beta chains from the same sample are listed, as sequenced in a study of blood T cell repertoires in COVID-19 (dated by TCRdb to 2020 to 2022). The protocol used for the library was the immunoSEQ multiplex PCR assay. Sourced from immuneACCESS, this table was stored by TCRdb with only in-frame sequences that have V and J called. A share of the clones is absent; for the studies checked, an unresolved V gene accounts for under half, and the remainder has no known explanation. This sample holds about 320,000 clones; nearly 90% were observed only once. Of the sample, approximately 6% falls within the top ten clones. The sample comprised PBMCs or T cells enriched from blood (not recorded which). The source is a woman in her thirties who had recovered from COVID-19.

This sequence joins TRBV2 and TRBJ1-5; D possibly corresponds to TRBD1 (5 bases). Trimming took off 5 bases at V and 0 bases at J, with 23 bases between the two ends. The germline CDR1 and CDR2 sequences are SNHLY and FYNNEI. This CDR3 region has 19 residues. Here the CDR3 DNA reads TGTGCCAGCAGTCGTCGGGACCCCCGCGGGGTATATAGCAATCAGCCCCAGCATTTT. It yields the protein CASSRRDPRGVYSNQPQHF. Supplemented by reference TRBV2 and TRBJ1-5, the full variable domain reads EPEVTQTPSHQVTQMGQEVILRCVPISNHLYFYWYRQILGQKVEFLVSFYNNEISEKSEIFDDQFSVERPDGSNFTLKIRSTKLEDSAMYFCASSRRDPRGVYSNQPQHFGDGTRLSIL.

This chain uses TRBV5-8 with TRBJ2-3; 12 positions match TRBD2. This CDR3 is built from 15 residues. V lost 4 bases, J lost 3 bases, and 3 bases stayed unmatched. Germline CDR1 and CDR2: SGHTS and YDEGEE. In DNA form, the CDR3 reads TGTGCCAGCAGCCGACTAGCGGGGGATACAGATACGCAGTATTTT. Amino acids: CASSRLAGDTDTQYF. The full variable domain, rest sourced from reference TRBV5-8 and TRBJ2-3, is EAGVTQSPTHLIKTRGQQATLRCSPISGHTSVYWYQQALGLGLQFLLWYDEGEERNRGNFPPRFSGRQFPNYSSELNVNALELEDSALYLCASSRLAGDTDTQYFGPGTRLTVL.

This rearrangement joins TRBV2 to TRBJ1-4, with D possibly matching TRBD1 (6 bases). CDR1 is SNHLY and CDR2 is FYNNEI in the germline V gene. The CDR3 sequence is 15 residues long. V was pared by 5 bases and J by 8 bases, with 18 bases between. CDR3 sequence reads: CASSLSKGVGEKLFF. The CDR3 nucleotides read TGTGCCAGCAGTCTATCCAAGGGGGTAGGGGAAAAACTGTTTTTT.

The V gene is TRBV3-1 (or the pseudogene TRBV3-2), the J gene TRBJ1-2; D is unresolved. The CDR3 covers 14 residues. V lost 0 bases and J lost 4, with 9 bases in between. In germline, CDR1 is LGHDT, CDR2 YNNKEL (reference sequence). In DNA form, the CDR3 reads TGTGCCAGCAGCCAAGAAAGAGGGTTCTATGGCTACACCTTC. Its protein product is CASSQERGFYGYTF.

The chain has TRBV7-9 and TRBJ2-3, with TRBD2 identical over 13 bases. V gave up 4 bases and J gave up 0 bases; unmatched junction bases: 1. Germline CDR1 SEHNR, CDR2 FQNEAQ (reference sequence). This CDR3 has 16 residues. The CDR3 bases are TGTGCCAGCAGCTCGGGACTAGCGGGGAGCACAGATACGCAGTATTTT. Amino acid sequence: CASSSGLAGSTDTQYF.

The chain's CDR3 is CASSPTVGGDEQYF. The DNA for the CDR3 is TGTGCCAGTAGTCCTACGGTGGGGGGTGACGAGCAGTACTTC. This chain uses TRBV19 with TRBJ2-7, with D maybe TRBD2 (6 bases). The CDR3 runs to 14 residues. V was shortened by 5 bases and J by 5 bases, with 16 bases between the two germline ends. Looked up from germline, CDR1 is LNHDA and CDR2 is SQIVND (reference sequence). The variable domain in full, with the rest retrieved from reference TRBV19 and TRBJ2-7, is DGGITQSPKYLFRKEGQNVTLSCEQNLNHDAMYWYRQDPGQGLRLIYYSQIVNDFQKGDIAEGYSVSREKKESFPLTVTSAQKNPTAFYLCASSPTVGGDEQYFGPGTRLTVT.

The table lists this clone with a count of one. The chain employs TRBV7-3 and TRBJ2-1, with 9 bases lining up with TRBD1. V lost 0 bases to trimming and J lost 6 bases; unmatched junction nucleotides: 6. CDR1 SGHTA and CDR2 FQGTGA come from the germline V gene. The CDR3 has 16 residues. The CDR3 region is CASSLTGTGTVNEQFF. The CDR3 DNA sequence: TGTGCCAGCAGCTTAACCGGGACAGGGACGGTCAATGAGCAGTTCTTC.

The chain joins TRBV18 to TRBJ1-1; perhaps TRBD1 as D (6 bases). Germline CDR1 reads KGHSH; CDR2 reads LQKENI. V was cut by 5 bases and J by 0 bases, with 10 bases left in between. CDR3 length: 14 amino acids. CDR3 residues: CASSMTGLNTEAFF. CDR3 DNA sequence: TGTGCCAGCTCAATGACAGGACTGAACACTGAAGCTTTCTTT.

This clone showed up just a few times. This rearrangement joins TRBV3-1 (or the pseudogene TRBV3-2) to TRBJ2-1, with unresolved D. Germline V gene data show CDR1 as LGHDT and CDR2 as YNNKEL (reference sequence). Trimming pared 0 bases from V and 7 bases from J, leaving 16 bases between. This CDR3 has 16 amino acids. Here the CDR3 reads CASSQEYRPLRNEQFF. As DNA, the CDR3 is TGTGCCAGCAGCCAAGAGTACCGGCCCCTGAGGAATGAGCAGTTCTTC.

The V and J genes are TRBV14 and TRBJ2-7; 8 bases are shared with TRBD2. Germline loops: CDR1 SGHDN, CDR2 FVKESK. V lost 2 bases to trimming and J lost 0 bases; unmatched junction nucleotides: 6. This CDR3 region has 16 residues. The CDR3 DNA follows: TGTGCCAGCAGCCAAAGCGGGCGGGGGGTCTCCTACGAGCAGTACTTC. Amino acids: CASSQSGRGVSYEQYF.

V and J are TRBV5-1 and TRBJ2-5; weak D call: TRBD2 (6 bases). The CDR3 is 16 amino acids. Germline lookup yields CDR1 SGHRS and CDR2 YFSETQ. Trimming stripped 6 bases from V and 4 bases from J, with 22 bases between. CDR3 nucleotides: TGCGCCAGCACCATTGGGAGTACGGGGGTTGGAGAGACCCAGTACTTC. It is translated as CASTIGSTGVGETQYF. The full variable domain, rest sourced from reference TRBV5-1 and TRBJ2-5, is KAGVTQTPRYLIKTRGQQVTLSCSPISGHRSVSWYQQTPGQGLQFLFEYFSETQRNKGNFPGRFSGRQFSNSRSEMNVSTLELGDSALYLCASTIGSTGVGETQYFGPGTRLLVL.

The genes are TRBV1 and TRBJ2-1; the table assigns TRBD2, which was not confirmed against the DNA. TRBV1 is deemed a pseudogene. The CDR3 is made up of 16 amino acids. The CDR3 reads CTSRLIAGVPNNEQFF. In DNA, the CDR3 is TGCACCAGCAGACTGATAGCGGGGGTACCTAACAATGAGCAGTTCTTC.

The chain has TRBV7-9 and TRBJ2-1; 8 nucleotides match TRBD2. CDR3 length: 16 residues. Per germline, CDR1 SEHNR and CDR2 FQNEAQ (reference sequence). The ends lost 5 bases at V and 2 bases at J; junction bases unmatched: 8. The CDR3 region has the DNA TGTGCCAGCAGCCCCCCGGTACTAGCGGCCTACAATGAGCAGTTCTTC. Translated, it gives CASSPPVLAAYNEQFF.

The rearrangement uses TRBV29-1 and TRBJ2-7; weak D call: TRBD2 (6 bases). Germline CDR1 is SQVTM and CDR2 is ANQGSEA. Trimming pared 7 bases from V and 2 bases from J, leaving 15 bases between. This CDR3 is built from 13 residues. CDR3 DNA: TGCAGCGCAGCCGGGGGACCCGCCTACGAGCAGTACTTC. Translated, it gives CSAAGGPAYEQYF.

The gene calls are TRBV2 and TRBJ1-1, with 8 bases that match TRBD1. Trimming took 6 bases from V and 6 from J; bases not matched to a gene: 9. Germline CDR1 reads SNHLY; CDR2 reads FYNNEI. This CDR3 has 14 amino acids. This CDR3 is CASRNRGGYPEAFF. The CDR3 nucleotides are TGTGCCAGCAGAAACAGGGGGGGGTACCCTGAAGCTTTCTTT.

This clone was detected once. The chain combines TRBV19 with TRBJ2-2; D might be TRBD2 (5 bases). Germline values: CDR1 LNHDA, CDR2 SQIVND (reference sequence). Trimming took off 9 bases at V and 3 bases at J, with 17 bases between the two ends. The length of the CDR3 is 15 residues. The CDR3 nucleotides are TGTGCCAGCTCCGTCGGGGTAGTCGACACCGGGGAGCTGTTTTTT. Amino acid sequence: CASSVGVVDTGELFF.

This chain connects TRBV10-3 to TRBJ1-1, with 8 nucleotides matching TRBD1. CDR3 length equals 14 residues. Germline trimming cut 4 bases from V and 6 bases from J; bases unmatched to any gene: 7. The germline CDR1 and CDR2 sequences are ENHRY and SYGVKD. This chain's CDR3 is CAISGRGREAEAFF. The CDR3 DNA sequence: TGTGCCATCAGTGGCAGGGGGCGCGAGGCTGAAGCTTTCTTT.

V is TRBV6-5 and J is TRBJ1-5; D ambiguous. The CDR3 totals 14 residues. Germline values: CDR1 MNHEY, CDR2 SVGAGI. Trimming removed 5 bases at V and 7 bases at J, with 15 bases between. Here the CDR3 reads CASSTTPAGQPQHF. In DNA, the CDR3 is TGTGCCAGCAGTACGACACCCGCGGGGCAGCCCCAGCATTTT.

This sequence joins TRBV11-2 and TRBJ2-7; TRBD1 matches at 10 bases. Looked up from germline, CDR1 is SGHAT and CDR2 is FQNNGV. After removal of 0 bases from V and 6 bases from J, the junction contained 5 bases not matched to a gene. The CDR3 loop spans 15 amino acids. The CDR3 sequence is CASSLEGTGVGEQYF. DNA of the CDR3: TGTGCCAGCAGCTTAGAGGGGACAGGGGTCGGCGAGCAGTACTTC.

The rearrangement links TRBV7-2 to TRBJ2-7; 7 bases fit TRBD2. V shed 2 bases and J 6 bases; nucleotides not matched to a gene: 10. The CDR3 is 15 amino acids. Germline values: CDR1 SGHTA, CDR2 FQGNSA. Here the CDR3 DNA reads TGTGCCAGCAGCTTATTCGGACTAGAAGACTCCGAGCAGTACTTC. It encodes CASSLFGLEDSEQYF.

The DNA for the CDR3 is TGTGCCAGCAGTGTGGTGGCGAACACTGAAGCTTTCTTT. Encoded protein: CASSVVANTEAFF. The chain is built from TRBV2 and TRBJ1-1; D gene uncertain. V was clipped by 4 bases and J by 1 base, with 7 bases between them. The CDR3 has 13 residues. Germline V gene sequence: CDR1 SNHLY, CDR2 FYNNEI. Looking up the rest from reference TRBV2 and TRBJ1-1 gives the full variable domain: EPEVTQTPSHQVTQMGQEVILRCVPISNHLYFYWYRQILGQKVEFLVSFYNNEISEKSEIFDDQFSVERPDGSNFTLKIRSTKLEDSAMYFCASSVVANTEAFFGQGTRLTVV.

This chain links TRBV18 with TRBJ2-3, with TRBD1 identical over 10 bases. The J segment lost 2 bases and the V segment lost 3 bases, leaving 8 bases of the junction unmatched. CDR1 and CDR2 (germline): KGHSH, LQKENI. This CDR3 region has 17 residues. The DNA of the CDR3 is TGTGCCAGCTCACCTTACCGGGGACAGGGGATCACAGATACGCAGTATTTT. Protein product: CASSPYRGQGITDTQYF.

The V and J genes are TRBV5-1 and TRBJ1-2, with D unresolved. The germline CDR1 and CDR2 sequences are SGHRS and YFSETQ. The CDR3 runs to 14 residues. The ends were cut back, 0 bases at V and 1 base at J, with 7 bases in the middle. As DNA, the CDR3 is TGCGCCAGCAGCTTGGGTGTCCTTAACTATGGCTACACCTTC. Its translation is CASSLGVLNYGYTF.

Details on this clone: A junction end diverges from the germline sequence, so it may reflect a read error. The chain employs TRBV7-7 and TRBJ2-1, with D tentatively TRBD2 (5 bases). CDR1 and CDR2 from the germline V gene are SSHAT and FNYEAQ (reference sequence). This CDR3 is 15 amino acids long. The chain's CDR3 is CASSRLDSPYDEQFF. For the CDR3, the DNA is TGTGCTAGCAGCCGCCTGGACTCCCCGTACGATGAGCAGTTCTTC. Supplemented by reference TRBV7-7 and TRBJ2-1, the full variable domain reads GAGVSQSPRYKVTKRGQDVTLRCDPISSHATLYWYQQALGQGPEFLTYFNYEAQPDKSGLPSDRFSAERPEGSISTLTIQRTEQRDSAMYRCASSRLDSPYDEQFFGPGTRLTVL.

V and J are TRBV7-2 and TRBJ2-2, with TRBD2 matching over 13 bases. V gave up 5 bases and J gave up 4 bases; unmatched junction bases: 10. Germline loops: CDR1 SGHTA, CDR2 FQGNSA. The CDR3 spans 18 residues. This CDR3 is CASSQGLAGARGTGELFF. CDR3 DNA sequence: TGTGCCAGCAGCCAAGGACTAGCGGGGGCCCGGGGCACCGGGGAGCTGTTTTTT. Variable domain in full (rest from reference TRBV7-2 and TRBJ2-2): GAGVSQSPSNKVTEKGKDVELRCDPISGHTALYWYRQSLGQGLEFLIYFQGNSAPDKSGLPSDRFSAERTGGSVSTLTIQRTQQEDSAVYLCASSQGLAGARGTGELFFGEGSRLTVL.

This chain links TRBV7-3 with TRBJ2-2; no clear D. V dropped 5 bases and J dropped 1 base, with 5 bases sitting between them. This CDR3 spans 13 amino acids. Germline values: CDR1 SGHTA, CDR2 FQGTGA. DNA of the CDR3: TGTGCCAGCAGCCCCGTGAACACCGGGGAGCTGTTTTTT. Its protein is CASSPVNTGELFF.

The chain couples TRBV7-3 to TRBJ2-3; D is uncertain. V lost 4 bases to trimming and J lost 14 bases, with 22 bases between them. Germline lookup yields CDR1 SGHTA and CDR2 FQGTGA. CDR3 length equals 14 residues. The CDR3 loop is CASSSSSSAVTGYF. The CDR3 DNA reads TGTGCCAGCAGCTCCTCTTCCTCAGCAGTTACGGGGTATTTT.

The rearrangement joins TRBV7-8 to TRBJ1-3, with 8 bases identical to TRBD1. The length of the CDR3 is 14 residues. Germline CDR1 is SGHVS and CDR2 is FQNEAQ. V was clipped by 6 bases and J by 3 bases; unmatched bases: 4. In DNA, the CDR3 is TGTGCCAGCAGTCAGACAGGGGATGGAAACACCATATATTTT. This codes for CASSQTGDGNTIYF.

CDR3 in DNA: TGTGCCATCAGTCGACAGGCGCTGAACTATGGCTACACCTTC. Its translation is CAISRQALNYGYTF. The chain links TRBV10-3 to TRBJ1-2, with a possible D match to TRBD1 (6 bases). The CDR3 extends over 14 amino acids. Germline loops: CDR1 ENHRY, CDR2 SYGVKD. Trimming took off 5 bases at V and 2 bases at J, with 12 bases between the two ends.

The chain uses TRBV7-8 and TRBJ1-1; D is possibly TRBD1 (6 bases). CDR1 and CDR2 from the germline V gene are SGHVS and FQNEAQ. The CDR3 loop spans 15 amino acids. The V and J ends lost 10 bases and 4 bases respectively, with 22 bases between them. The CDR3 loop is CATSLRGALGTEAFF. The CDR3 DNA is TGTGCCACCAGTTTACGGGGGGCTCTTGGCACTGAAGCTTTCTTT.